This TCR beta chain was sequenced during a study of shared clonotypes between healthy human individuals. Study overall: Each donor's CD8 memory used one plate, CD8 naive two, each CD4 subset three. Findings of the study overall: Naive subsets usually exceeded memory subsets in estimated richness.

As to this clone: Antigen specificity is unknown.

The CDR3 is 15 amino acids. J gave up 1 base and V 3 bases, and 6 bases lay outside the gene matches. In germline, CDR1 is SGHRS, CDR2 YFSETQ. The repertoire was sequenced with immunoSEQ multiplex PCR; TCRdb's copy has only in-frame clones and lacks some. The sample shows 550,000 to 800,000 clones, approximately 74% of them seen only once. This rearrangement joins TRBV5-1 to TRBJ1-1; 7 nucleotides align to TRBD1. The receptor was derived from a woman in her twenties or thirties in good health. Source material: memory CD4+ T cells sorted from blood. As for subset: CD45RA-negative fraction. CDR3 residues: CASSYTTGRNTEAFF. DNA for the CDR3: TGCGCCAGCAGCTATACGACAGGGAGGAACACTGAAGCTTTCTTT.